Each of the 28 T cell receptor beta chains below was sequenced from the same sample in a study of OX40 agonist ivuxolimab in advanced cancers. Libraries were prepared by immunoSEQ multiplex PCR; TCRdb keeps only in-frame clonotypes and omits some of them. Counted here are 60,000 to 85,000 clones, about 90% occurring once; the ten biggest clones make up over 8.5%. Specimen: CD4+ or CD8+ T cells sorted from blood, collected in a trial of the OX40 agonist ivuxolimab. These receptors all come from an adult with an advanced solid tumor such as melanoma, head and neck, liver or kidney cancer.

This chain connects TRBV7-6 to TRBJ2-5; a possible D gene is TRBD1 (6 bases). Germline values: CDR1 SGHVS, CDR2 FNYEAQ. With 5 bases removed from V and 1 base from J, the gap between germline ends came to 23 bases. This CDR3 region has 18 residues. CDR3 sequence: CASSPTSDSLGPQETQYF. CDR3 in DNA: TGTGCCAGCAGCCCAACCTCGGACAGCCTGGGACCCCAAGAGACCCAGTACTTC.

The DNA for the CDR3 is TGTGCCAGCAGTCACAGGGAGGGTTACACTGAAGCTTTCTTT. This gives the protein CASSHREGYTEAFF. This sequence joins TRBV6-5 and TRBJ1-1; tentative D call: TRBD1 (6 bases). The CDR3 consists of 14 residues. CDR1 MNHEY and CDR2 SVGAGI come from the germline V gene. The V end was cut by 5 bases, the J end by 3 bases, with 13 bases between.

The chain recombines TRBV7-2 with TRBJ2-2, with D perhaps TRBD1 (6 bases). The CDR3 loop spans 18 amino acids. Germline assignment: CDR1 SGHTA and CDR2 FQGNSA. Trimming took 1 base from V and 8 from J, leaving 23 bases between them. CDR3 sequence: CASSLGTPWTAMGGELFF. CDR3 bases: TGTGCCAGCAGCTTAGGGACCCCCTGGACAGCCATGGGAGGGGAGCTGTTTTTT.

DNA for the CDR3: TGCGCCAGCAGCCAAGTCGGAGCCGGGGAGCTGTTTTTT. It codes for CASSQVGAGELFF. The chain combines TRBV4-1 with TRBJ2-2; D is unresolved. The CDR3 runs 13 residues. V gave up 1 base and J gave up 6 bases, with 6 bases separating them. Germline V gene data show CDR1 as MGHRA and CDR2 as YSYEKL.

This sequence joins TRBV7-6 and TRBJ2-7; D is undetermined. Germline values: CDR1 SGHVS, CDR2 FNYEAQ. The CDR3 extends over 14 amino acids. Trimming left V 2 bases short and J 2 bases short, with 10 bases between. The CDR3 here is CASSLRGIPYEQYF. In DNA form, the CDR3 reads TGTGCCAGCAGCTTAAGAGGAATTCCCTACGAGCAGTACTTC.

This clone has a handful of counts. The gene calls are TRBV7-9 and TRBJ2-7; the match to TRBD1 covers 7 bases. The CDR3 has 15 amino acids. V lost 5 bases, J lost 7 bases, and 14 bases stayed unmatched. The germline V gene encodes CDR1 SEHNR and CDR2 FQNEAQ (reference sequence). The CDR3 sequence is CASSPAKGAPGEQYF. The CDR3 DNA reads TGTGCCAGCAGCCCGGCGAAGGGGGCCCCCGGGGAGCAGTACTTC. Based on the CDR3 plus reference TRBV7-9 and TRBJ2-7, the full variable domain is DTGVSQNPRHKITKRGQNVTFRCDPISEHNRLYWYRQTLGQGPEFLTYFQNEAQLEKSRLLSDRFSAERPKGSFSTLEIQRTEQGDSAMYLCASSPAKGAPGEQYFGPGTRLTVT.

The V gene is TRBV7-9, the J gene TRBJ2-7, with no clear D. CDR1 SEHNR and CDR2 FQNEAQ come from the germline V gene (reference sequence). V was pared by 2 bases and J by 6 bases, with 8 bases between. The CDR3 runs 12 residues. The CDR3 spells CASSLSSSEQYF. In nucleotides, the CDR3 is TGTGCCAGCAGCTTAAGCAGTTCCGAGCAGTACTTC.

The V gene is TRBV19, the J gene TRBJ2-7, with 8 positions matching TRBD2. In germline, CDR1 is LNHDA, CDR2 SQIVND (reference sequence). V dropped 5 bases and J dropped 2; count of bases not matched to a gene: 5. The length of the CDR3 is 14 residues. CDR3 loop: CASSFAGGAYEQYF. CDR3 bases: TGTGCCAGTAGTTTCGCGGGGGGTGCCTACGAGCAGTACTTC.

V is TRBV7-6 and J is TRBJ1-1; D not certain. The V end was cut by 8 bases, the J end by 1 base, with 8 bases between. This CDR3 is 12 amino acids long. From germline, CDR1 is SGHVS and CDR2 FNYEAQ. CDR3 coding DNA: TGTGCCAGCCGGGCTTGGAACACTGAAGCTTTCTTT. Encoded protein: CASRAWNTEAFF.

The table lists this clone with a count of one. The genes are TRBV7-9 and TRBJ1-4; D is unresolved. Trimming removed 5 bases from V and 3 bases from J, with 10 bases in between. The germline V gene has CDR1 SEHNR and CDR2 FQNEAQ (reference sequence). CDR3 length: 14 amino acids. CDR3 residues: CASSGGNPNEKLFF. The CDR3 nucleotides read TGTGCCAGCAGCGGCGGTAATCCTAATGAAAAACTGTTTTTT.

V and J are TRBV15 and TRBJ1-6; 9 bases agree with TRBD1. This CDR3 comprises 15 residues. The J segment lost 7 bases and the V segment lost 0 bases, leaving 1 base of the junction unmatched. Germline CDR1 and CDR2: LNHNV and YYDKDF (reference sequence). The CDR3 nucleotides are TGTGCCACCAGCAGAGACGGGACAGGGAATTCACCCCTCCACTTT. It codes for CATSRDGTGNSPLHF.

The rearrangement joins TRBV9 to TRBJ2-7, with D perhaps matching TRBD1 or TRBD2 (5 bases each). V shed 4 bases and J shed 5 bases, with 10 bases lying between them. The CDR3 loop spans 12 amino acids. CDR1 SGDLS and CDR2 YYNGEE come from the germline V gene. The CDR3: CASSPGPHEQYF. Written as DNA, the CDR3 is TGTGCCAGCAGCCCGGGACCTCACGAGCAGTACTTC.

This rearrangement joins TRBV5-5 to TRBJ1-2; unclear D gene. This CDR3 has 14 amino acids. V was clipped by 3 bases and J by 5 bases, with 14 bases between them. CDR1 and CDR2 (germline): SGHKS, YYEKEE (reference sequence). The CDR3, as DNA: TGTGCCAGCAGCTCCGAATGGGGAAAGTATGGCTACACCTTC. It specifies CASSSEWGKYGYTF.

The V gene is TRBV5-1, the J gene TRBJ1-1; D is unclear. This CDR3 comprises 14 residues. The germline V and J ends were trimmed by 0 bases and 1 base, with 7 bases remaining between them. Germline V gene sequence: CDR1 SGHRS, CDR2 YFSETQ. CDR3: CASSLEAENTEAFF. For the CDR3, the DNA is TGCGCCAGCAGCTTGGAGGCAGAGAACACTGAAGCTTTCTTT.

This chain joins TRBV5-4 and TRBJ1-4; unclear D gene. The V gene lost 3 bases and the J gene lost 3 bases, with 6 bases spanning the gap. Germline CDR1 SGHNT, CDR2 YYREEE (reference sequence). The CDR3 extends over 13 amino acids. CDR3 coding DNA: TGTGCCAGCAGCTGGGGTGCTAATGAAAAACTGTTTTTT. Amino acids: CASSWGANEKLFF.

The chain joins TRBV4-1 to TRBJ1-2; the D is unclear. Per the germline V gene, CDR1 is MGHRA and CDR2 is YSYEKL. CDR3 length: 16 residues. V was shortened by 1 base and J by 5 bases, with 17 bases between the two germline ends. The DNA for the CDR3 is TGCGCCAGCAGCCAAGTGGAGGGAGGAAAATGGTATGGCTACACCTTC. It is translated as CASSQVEGGKWYGYTF.

The chain links TRBV30 to TRBJ2-1; possibly TRBD2 for D (6 bases). V was clipped by 0 bases and J by 3 bases, with 12 bases between them. CDR1 is GTSNPN, CDR2 SVGIG, per germline (reference sequence). This CDR3 region has 15 residues. The CDR3 coding sequence is TGTGCCTGGAGTGTAGGGACTGGAAGCTACAATGAGCAGTTCTTC. Translating gives CAWSVGTGSYNEQFF. Drawing the rest from reference TRBV30 and TRBJ2-1, the complete variable domain is SQTIHQWPATLVQPVGSPLSLECTVEGTSNPNLYWYRQAAGRGLQLLFYSVGIGQISSEVPQNLSASRPQDRQFILSSKKLLLSDSGFYLCAWSVGTGSYNEQFFGPGTRLTVL.

This chain uses TRBV6-6 with TRBJ2-2; 9 bases map to TRBD1. The CDR3 covers 16 residues. Germline V gives CDR1 MNHNY, CDR2 SVGAGI (reference sequence). V was clipped by 4 bases and J by 5 bases; unmatched bases: 8. The chain's CDR3 is CASSFRDREGTGELFF. CDR3 nucleotide sequence: TGTGCCAGCAGTTTCCGGGACAGGGAAGGAACCGGGGAGCTGTTTTTT.

The J gene is TRBJ2-1, the V gene TRBV2; D remains ambiguous. The V gene lost 11 bases and the J gene lost 9 bases, with 20 bases spanning the gap. The germline V gene has CDR1 SNHLY and CDR2 FYNNEI. This CDR3 is 13 amino acids long. The CDR3 coding sequence is TGTGCCGGCCGAGCTTTGGGCATTGCTGAGCAGTTCTTC. It yields the protein CAGRALGIAEQFF.

The chain uses TRBV5-1 and TRBJ1-1; D is unclear. This CDR3 comprises 11 residues. The ends were cut back, 2 bases at V and 6 bases at J, with 5 bases in the middle. Germline V lookup: CDR1 SGHRS, CDR2 YFSETQ. The CDR3 bases are TGCGCCAGCAGCTTTGGATCTGAAGCTTTCTTT. Its protein product is CASSFGSEAFF.

The V call is TRBV6-1, the J call TRBJ2-1, with 14 bases lining up with TRBD2. The CDR3 has 15 residues. After removal of 8 bases from V and 9 bases from J, the junction contained 9 bases not matched to a gene. CDR1 and CDR2 (germline): MNHNS, SASEGT. The CDR3 region has the DNA TGTGCCAGCCCCCGACTAGCGGGGGGGCTTAGTGAGCAGTTCTTC. Encoded protein: CASPRLAGGLSEQFF.

V gene TRBV5-6 combines with J gene TRBJ2-1; 8 bases match TRBD2. The CDR3 totals 15 residues. V was clipped by 2 bases and J by 0 bases; unmatched bases: 1. CDR1 and CDR2 (germline): SGHDT, YYEEEE. CDR3 loop: CASSFGTSSYNEQFF. CDR3 coding DNA: TGTGCCAGCAGCTTTGGGACTAGCTCCTACAATGAGCAGTTCTTC.

This clone appeared a few times. In nucleotides, the CDR3 is TGTGCCAGCAGTCCTCCCCCTGGACAGCGGTTGCTGACCGGGGAGCTGTTTTTT. The encoded protein is CASSPPPGQRLLTGELFF. This chain joins TRBV2 and TRBJ2-2; TRBD1 is a possible D gene (6 bases). Germline V gene data show CDR1 as SNHLY and CDR2 as FYNNEI. V was shortened by 5 bases and J by 5 bases, with 24 bases between the two germline ends. CDR3 length: 18 residues. The variable domain in full, completed from reference TRBV2 and TRBJ2-2, reads EPEVTQTPSHQVTQMGQEVILRCVPISNHLYFYWYRQILGQKVEFLVSFYNNEISEKSEIFDDQFSVERPDGSNFTLKIRSTKLEDSAMYFCASSPPPGQRLLTGELFFGEGSRLTVL.

This clone was seen once. The chain joins TRBV6-5 to TRBJ1-5; 8 bases align to TRBD1. V trimming: 5 bases; J trimming: 3 bases; junction bases outside the gene matches: 6. CDR3 length: 15 amino acids. In germline, CDR1 is MNHEY, CDR2 SVGAGI. The CDR3 is CASSTGTGFNQPQHF. CDR3 nucleotide sequence: TGTGCCAGCAGTACCGGGACAGGTTTCAATCAGCCCCAGCATTTT.

The CDR3 nucleotides are TGTGCCAGCAGCGTATTCGGGGGCCAAGAGACCCAGTACTTC. Translated, it gives CASSVFGGQETQYF. This chain connects TRBV9 to TRBJ2-5, with a possible D match to TRBD2 (6 bases). Trimming stripped 1 base from V and 1 base from J, with 8 bases between. Germline V gene sequence: CDR1 SGDLS, CDR2 YYNGEE. The CDR3 totals 14 residues.

The chain recombines TRBV27 with TRBJ1-1, with 11 bases fitting TRBD1. The CDR3 runs 14 residues. V was clipped by 4 bases and J by 5 bases; unmatched bases: 3. Germline V gene lookup returns CDR1 MNHEY and CDR2 SMNVEV (reference sequence). The CDR3 DNA reads TGTGCCAGCAGTTGGACAGGGGGCGGGACTGAAGCTTTCTTT. It is translated as CASSWTGGGTEAFF.

This chain links TRBV9 with TRBJ1-2, with a weak D call TRBD1 (5 bases). This CDR3 contains 14 residues. The V gene lost 3 bases and the J gene lost 4 bases, with 13 bases spanning the gap. Germline V CDR1 and CDR2: SGDLS, YYNGEE. The CDR3 DNA follows: TGTGCCAGCAGCGCCGGTGGAGGGGCCTATGGCTACACCTTC. It yields the protein CASSAGGGAYGYTF. The variable domain in full, with the rest retrieved from reference TRBV9 and TRBJ1-2, is DSGVTQTPKHLITATGQRVTLRCSPRSGDLSVYWYQQSLDQGLQFLIQYYNGEERAKGNILERFSAQQFPDLHSELNLSSLELGDSALYFCASSAGGGAYGYTFGSGTRLTVV.

This chain joins TRBV13 and TRBJ2-7; 13 bases are a match to TRBD2. Trimming cost V 5 bases and J 6 bases; bases outside gene matches: 7. CDR1 PRHDT and CDR2 FYEKMQ come from the germline V gene (reference sequence). This CDR3 has 15 residues. CDR3 region: CASSPPGLAGTEQYF. The DNA of the CDR3 is TGTGCCAGCAGCCCGCCGGGACTAGCGGGGACCGAGCAGTACTTC.